One sample yielded the 8 T cell receptor beta chains listed below, sequenced in a study of T cell responses to AZD1222 COVID-19 vaccine. Assay used: immunoSEQ multiplex PCR; TCRdb lists only in-frame clones, some missing. The profile covers 140,000 to 150,000 clones, with just under 95% appearing a single time and more than 10% taken by the ten largest. The sample here was peripheral blood, taken after recovery from COVID-19. These receptors were taken from an adult who had recovered from COVID-19.

The rearrangement joins TRBV20-1 to TRBJ1-1; D not resolved. The CDR3 loop spans 11 amino acids. V lost 0 bases to trimming and J lost 10 bases, with 9 bases between them. Germline V lookup: CDR1 DFQATT, CDR2 SNEGSKA (reference sequence). As DNA, the CDR3 is TGCAGTGCTAGAGAGGGTTACGGAGCTTTCTTT. It encodes CSAREGYGAFF.

This chain links TRBV19 with TRBJ2-1; 10 bases map to TRBD2. The germline CDR1 and CDR2 sequences are LNHDA and SQIVND (reference sequence). The CDR3 is made up of 16 amino acids. V dropped 6 bases and J dropped 0; count of bases not matched to a gene: 5. The CDR3 DNA sequence: TGTGCCAGTAGCCTAGCGGGGGCTTCCTCCTACAATGAGCAGTTCTTC. Translation: CASSLAGASSYNEQFF.

The gene calls are TRBV7-3 and TRBJ2-1; D possibly matches TRBD1 or TRBD2 (7 bases each). CDR1 SGHTA and CDR2 FQGTGA come from the germline V gene. The CDR3 is 17 residues long. Trimming shortened V by 2 bases and J by 2 bases, and 16 bases separated the two germline ends. For the CDR3, the DNA is TGTGCCAGCAGCTTAGATCCCAGGGGGGGAACCTACAATGAGCAGTTCTTC. This sequence encodes CASSLDPRGGTYNEQFF.

The chain is built from TRBV18 and TRBJ2-1; TRBD2 agrees at 11 bases. Trimming cost V 0 bases and J 0 bases; bases outside gene matches: 10. CDR3 size: 20 residues. CDR1 KGHSH and CDR2 LQKENI come from the germline V gene. The CDR3 is CASSPPDSGRAWGSYNEQFF. DNA of the CDR3: TGTGCCAGCTCACCACCGGATAGCGGGAGGGCCTGGGGCTCCTACAATGAGCAGTTCTTC.

The chain couples TRBV29-1 to TRBJ1-2, with 7 nucleotides matching TRBD1. Germline trimming cut 8 bases from V and 4 bases from J; bases unmatched to any gene: 7. This CDR3 spans 12 amino acids. Germline CDR1 SQVTM, CDR2 ANQGSEA. CDR3 loop: CSTGVGGYGYTF. Here the CDR3 DNA reads TGCAGCACAGGGGTAGGGGGCTATGGCTACACCTTC.

The rearrangement joins TRBV4-1 to TRBJ1-2; 9 bases are shared with TRBD1. The V gene end was trimmed by 2 bases and the J gene end by 2 bases; junction bases not matched to a gene: 0. This CDR3 has 14 amino acids. Germline CDR1 is MGHRA and CDR2 is YSYEKL. The DNA for the CDR3 is TGCGCCAGCAGCCAAACAGGGGGCAACTATGGCTACACCTTC. This translates into CASSQTGGNYGYTF.

This sequence joins TRBV30 and TRBJ2-5; D uncertain. This CDR3 contains 10 residues. Germline lookup yields CDR1 GTSNPN and CDR2 SVGIG (reference sequence). V was clipped by 6 bases and J by 5 bases, with 7 bases between them. The CDR3 protein is CACNGETQYF. DNA for the CDR3: TGTGCCTGTAATGGGGAGACCCAGTACTTC. Looking up the rest from reference TRBV30 and TRBJ2-5 gives the full variable domain: SQTIHQWPATLVQPVGSPLSLECTVEGTSNPNLYWYRQAAGRGLQLLFYSVGIGQISSEVPQNLSASRPQDRQFILSSKKLLLSDSGFYLCACNGETQYFGPGTRLLVL.

The rearrangement joins TRBV28 to TRBJ1-1; 9 nucleotides align to TRBD1. The CDR3 has 17 amino acids. Germline values: CDR1 MDHEN, CDR2 SYDVKM. Trimming cost V 8 bases and J 4 bases; bases outside gene matches: 17. In DNA, the CDR3 is TGTGCCAGCCGCGCAAAGCGGGACAGGGAAGTCCCCACTGAAGCTTTCTTT. Residues: CASRAKRDREVPTEAFF.